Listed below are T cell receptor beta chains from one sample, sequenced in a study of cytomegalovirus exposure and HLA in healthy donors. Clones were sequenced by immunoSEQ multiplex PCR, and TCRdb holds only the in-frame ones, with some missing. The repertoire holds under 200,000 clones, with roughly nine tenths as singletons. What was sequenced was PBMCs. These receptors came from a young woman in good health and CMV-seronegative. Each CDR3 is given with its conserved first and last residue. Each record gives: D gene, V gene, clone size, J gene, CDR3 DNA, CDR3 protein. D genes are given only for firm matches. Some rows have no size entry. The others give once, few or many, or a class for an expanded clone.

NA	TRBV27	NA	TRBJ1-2	TGTGCCAGCAGTTTGCGCCGTACCTATGGCTACACCTTC	CASSLRRTYGYTF
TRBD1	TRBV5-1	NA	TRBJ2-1	TGCGCCAGCAGCTACGGGACAGGGGGCTTTGCTGAGCAGTTCTTC	CASSYGTGGFAEQFF
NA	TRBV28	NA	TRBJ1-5	TGTGCCAGCGAGGAGGGTTCTGGGGGCGGCAATCAGCCCCAGCATTTT	CASEEGSGGGNQPQHF
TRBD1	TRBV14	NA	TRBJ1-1	TGTGCCAGCGGGACAGGGGGCTTCACTGAAGCTTTCTTT	CASGTGGFTEAFF
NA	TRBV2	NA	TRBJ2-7	TGTGCCAGCAGTGTCGGTAGGCGGCATTACGAGCAGTACTTC	CASSVGRRHYEQYF
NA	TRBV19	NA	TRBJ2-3	TGTGCCAGTAGTATTTTTTCGGGCACAGATACGCAGTATTTT	CASSIFSGTDTQYF
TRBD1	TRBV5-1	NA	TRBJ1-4	TGCGCCAGCAGCTTGGTTGGACAGGCAACTAATGAAAAACTGTTTTTT	CASSLVGQATNEKLFF
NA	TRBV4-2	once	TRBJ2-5	TGTGCCAGCAGCCAAGGGACAAGAGAAGAGACCCAGTACTTC	CASSQGTREETQYF
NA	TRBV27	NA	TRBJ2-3	TGTGCCAGCAGGCCGTCTCAGGGAGGAGGGACAGATACGCAGTATTTT	CASRPSQGGGTDTQYF
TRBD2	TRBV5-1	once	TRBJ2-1	TGCGCCAGCAGCTCTTTAGCGGGAGGGCCCCCGATCCCGTTCTTC	CASSSLAGGPPIPFF
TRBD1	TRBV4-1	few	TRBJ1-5	TGCGCCAGCAGCCACCAACAGGGGCAAGCGGGCAATCAGCCCCAGCATTTT	CASSHQQGQAGNQPQHF